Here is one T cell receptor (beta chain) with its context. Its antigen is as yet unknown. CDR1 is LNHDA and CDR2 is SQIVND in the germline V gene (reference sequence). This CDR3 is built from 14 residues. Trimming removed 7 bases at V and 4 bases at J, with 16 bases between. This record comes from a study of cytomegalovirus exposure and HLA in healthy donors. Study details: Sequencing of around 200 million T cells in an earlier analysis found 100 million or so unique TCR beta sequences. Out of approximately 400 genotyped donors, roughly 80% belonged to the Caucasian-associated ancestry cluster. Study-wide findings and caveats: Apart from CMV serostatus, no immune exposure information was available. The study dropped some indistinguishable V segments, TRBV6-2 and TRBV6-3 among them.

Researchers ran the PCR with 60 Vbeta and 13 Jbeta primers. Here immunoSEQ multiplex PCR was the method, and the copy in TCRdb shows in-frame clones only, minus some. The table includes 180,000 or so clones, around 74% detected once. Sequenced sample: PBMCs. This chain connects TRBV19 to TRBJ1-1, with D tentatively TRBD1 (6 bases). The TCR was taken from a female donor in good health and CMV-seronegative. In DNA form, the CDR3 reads TGTGCCAGTACTAACAGGGTATTGAGCACTGAAGCTTTCTTT. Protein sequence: CASTNRVLSTEAFF.